This T cell receptor (beta chain) appears in the sequencing data of a study of blood T cell repertoires in COVID-19 (dated by TCRdb to the early 2020s). With respect to the entire study: Collaborator samples came from the United States, Italy and Spain and covered acute and convalescent phases of COVID-19. The material from the prospective study consisted of cDNA or gDNA derived from T cells, B-cell-depleted T cells, or PBMCs. The repertoires were released in a freely available public database intended as a resource for research on the immune response to SARS-CoV-2. Nearly every sample came with metadata listing a de-identified subject ID, COVID-19 status, age in years and sex. Where available, HLA class I and class II types were taken from metadata supplied by the sample provider and were not determined by assay-based typing. The dataset comprised deeply sampled blood TCRbeta repertoires from subjects exposed to, actively infected with, or recovered from COVID-19. Samples came from the ongoing ImmuneRACE study (first 160 participants) plus 1,254 subjects from 6 global collaborators. Findings and caveats that apply to the study as a whole: Clinical and demographic metadata were provided uncurated, with the amount varying by source and participant.

The collaborating institutions used their own protocols to collect whole blood in K2EDTA tubes. For TCRbeta analysis, collaborator samples were shipped as frozen whole blood, as isolated PBMCs, or as DNA extracted from either sample type. This clone occurred a few times. It has no known antigen specificity. Base-call qualities are not available, and no considerably larger clone is one nucleotide away. TCRbeta CDR3 regions were amplified from genomic DNA using the immunoSEQ Assay, a bias-controlled multiplex PCR. Per the source publication's procedure: The number of nucleated cells in each sample was estimated by amplification of reference gene primers within the assay. Sequence reads were collapsed and filtered to measure the absolute abundance of every unique TCRbeta CDR3 rearrangement. Productive Simpson clonality was computed per sample as the square root of Simpson's diversity index over productive rearrangements. Drawn from immuneACCESS, this table holds only the in-frame rearrangements with V and J called that TCRdb kept. Clones are partly lost; checked studies trace under half to an unresolved V gene and leave the rest unexplained. That table furnishes V, J and clone size, whereas the DNA furnished D and trimming. This sample has about 36,000 clones in its table, and less than 95% of those were observed once. 4.8% of the sample goes to the ten largest clones.

V lost 4 bases and J lost 4 bases; the stretch between them is 13 bases long. CDR1 SEHNR and CDR2 FQNEAQ are derived from the germline V gene (reference sequence). The CDR3 sequence holds 14 residues, the cysteine and phenylalanine included. The DNA shown is the 42-base CDR3, in frame from base 1. This TCR derives from a human donor in a cohort sampled during active COVID-19. Sample: peripheral blood. The chain links TRBV7-9 with TRBJ1-2, with the D segment identity uncertain. For the CDR3, the sequence is CASSSNSPGYGYTF. In nucleotide form, the sequence is TGTGCCAGCAGCTCCAATTCCCCGGGCTATGGCTACACCTTC.